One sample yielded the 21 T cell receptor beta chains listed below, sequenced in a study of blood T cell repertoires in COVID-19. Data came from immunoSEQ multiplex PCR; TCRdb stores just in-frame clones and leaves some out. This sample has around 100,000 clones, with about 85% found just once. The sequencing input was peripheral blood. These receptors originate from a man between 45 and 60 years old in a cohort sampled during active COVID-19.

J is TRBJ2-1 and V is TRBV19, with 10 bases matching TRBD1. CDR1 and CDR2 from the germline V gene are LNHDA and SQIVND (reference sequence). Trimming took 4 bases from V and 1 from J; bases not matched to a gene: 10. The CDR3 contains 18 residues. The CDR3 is CASSKPGQGKRSYNEQFF. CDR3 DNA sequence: TGTGCCAGTAGTAAACCGGGACAGGGGAAGAGGTCCTACAATGAGCAGTTCTTC.

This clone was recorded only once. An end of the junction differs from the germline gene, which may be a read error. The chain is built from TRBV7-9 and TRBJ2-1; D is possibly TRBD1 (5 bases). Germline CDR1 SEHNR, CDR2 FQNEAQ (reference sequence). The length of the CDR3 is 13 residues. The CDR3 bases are TGTGCCAGCAGCTTGAAGGGGTTGATTCCCCTGATCTTC. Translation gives CASSLKGLIPLIF.

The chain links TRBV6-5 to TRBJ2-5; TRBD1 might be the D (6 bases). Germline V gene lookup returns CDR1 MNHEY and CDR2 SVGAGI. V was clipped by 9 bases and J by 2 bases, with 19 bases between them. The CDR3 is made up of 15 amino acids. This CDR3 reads CASSTSGTRQETQYF. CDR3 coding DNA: TGTGCCAGTTCGACTTCCGGGACACGACAAGAGACCCAGTACTTC.

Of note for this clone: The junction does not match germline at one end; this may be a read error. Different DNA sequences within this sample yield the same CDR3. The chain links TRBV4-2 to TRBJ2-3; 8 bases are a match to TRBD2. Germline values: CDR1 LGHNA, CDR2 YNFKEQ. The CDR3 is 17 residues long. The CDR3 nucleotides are TGTGCCAGCAGTCAAGAACAACCGGGACTAGGGGCAGATACGCAGTATTTT. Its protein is CASSQEQPGLGADTQYF.

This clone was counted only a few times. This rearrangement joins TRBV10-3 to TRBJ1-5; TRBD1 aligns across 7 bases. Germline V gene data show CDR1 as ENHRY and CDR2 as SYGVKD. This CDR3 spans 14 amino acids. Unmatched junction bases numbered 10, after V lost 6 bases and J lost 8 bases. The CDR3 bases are TGTGCCATCAGGGGGACAGATCGGGGAGAGCCCCAGCATTTT. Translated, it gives CAIRGTDRGEPQHF.

CDR3: CASSPRPSGGKETQYF. CDR3 nucleotide sequence: TGTGCCAGCAGCCCCAGGCCTAGCGGGGGGAAAGAGACCCAGTACTTC. V is TRBV3-1 (or the pseudogene TRBV3-2) and J is TRBJ2-5, with 11 nucleotides matching TRBD2. V shed 4 bases and J 3 bases; nucleotides not matched to a gene: 7. There are 16 residues in the CDR3. Germline assignment: CDR1 LGHDT and CDR2 YNNKEL (reference sequence).

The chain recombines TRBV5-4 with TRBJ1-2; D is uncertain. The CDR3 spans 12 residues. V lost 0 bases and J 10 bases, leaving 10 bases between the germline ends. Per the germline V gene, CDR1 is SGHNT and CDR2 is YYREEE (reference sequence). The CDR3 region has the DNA TGTGCCAGCAGCTTGGGGCGGAACCCCTACACCTTC. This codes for CASSLGRNPYTF.

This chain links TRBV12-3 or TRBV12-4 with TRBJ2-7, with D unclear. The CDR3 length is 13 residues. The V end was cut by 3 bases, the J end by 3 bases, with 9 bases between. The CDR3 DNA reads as TGTGCCAGCAGTTTCGGGTCCGACTACGAGCAGTACGTC. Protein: CASSFGSDYEQYV.

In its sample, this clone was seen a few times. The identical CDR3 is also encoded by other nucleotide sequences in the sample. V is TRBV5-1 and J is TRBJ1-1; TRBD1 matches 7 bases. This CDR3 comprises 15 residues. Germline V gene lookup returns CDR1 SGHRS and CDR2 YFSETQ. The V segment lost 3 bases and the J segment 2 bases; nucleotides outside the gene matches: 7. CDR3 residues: CASSSRGQQNTEAFF. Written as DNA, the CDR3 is TGCGCCAGCAGCTCCCGGGGACAGCAAAACACTGAAGCTTTCTTT.

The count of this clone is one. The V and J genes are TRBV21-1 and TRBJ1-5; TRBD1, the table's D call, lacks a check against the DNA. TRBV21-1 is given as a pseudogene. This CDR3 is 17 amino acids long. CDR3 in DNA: TGTGCCAGCAGCCACTTGGGGCATACTACGACCAATCAGCCCCAGCATTTT. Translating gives CASSHLGHTTTNQPQHF.

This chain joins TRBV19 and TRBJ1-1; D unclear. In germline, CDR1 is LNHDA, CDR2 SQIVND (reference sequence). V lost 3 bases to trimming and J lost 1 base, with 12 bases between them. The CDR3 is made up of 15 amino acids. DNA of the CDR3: TGTGCCAGTAGTATTGTTTGGAGTTCGAACACTGAAGCTTTCTTT. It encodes CASSIVWSSNTEAFF.

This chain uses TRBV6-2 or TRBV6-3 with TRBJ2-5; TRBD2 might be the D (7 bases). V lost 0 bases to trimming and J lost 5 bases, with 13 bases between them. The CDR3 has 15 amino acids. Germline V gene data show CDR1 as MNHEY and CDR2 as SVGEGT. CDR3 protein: CASSYSEGGLETQYF. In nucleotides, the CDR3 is TGTGCCAGCAGTTACTCGGAGGGGGGGTTGGAGACCCAGTACTTC.

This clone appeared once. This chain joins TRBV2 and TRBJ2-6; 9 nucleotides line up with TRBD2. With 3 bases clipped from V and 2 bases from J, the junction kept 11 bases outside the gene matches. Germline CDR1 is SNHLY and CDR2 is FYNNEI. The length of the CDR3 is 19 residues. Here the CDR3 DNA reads TGTGCCAGCAGTGACCTCCGGCTAGCGGGAAGACCTGGGGCCAACGTCCTGACTTTC. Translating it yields CASSDLRLAGRPGANVLTF.

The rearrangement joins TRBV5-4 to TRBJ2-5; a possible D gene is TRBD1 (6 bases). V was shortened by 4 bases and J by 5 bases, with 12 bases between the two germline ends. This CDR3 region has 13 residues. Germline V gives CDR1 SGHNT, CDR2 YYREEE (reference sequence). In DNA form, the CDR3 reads TGTGCCAGCAGCCTAAGGCAGGGGGAGACCCAGTACTTC. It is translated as CASSLRQGETQYF.

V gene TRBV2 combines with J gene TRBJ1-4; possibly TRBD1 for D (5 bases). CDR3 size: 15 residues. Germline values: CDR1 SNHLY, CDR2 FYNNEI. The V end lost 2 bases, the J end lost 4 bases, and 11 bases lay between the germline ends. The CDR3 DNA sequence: TGTGCCAGCAGTGAAAGTTCCGGGGGTAATGAAAAACTGTTTTTT. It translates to CASSESSGGNEKLFF. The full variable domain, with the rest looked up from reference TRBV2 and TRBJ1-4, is EPEVTQTPSHQVTQMGQEVILRCVPISNHLYFYWYRQILGQKVEFLVSFYNNEISEKSEIFDDQFSVERPDGSNFTLKIRSTKLEDSAMYFCASSESSGGNEKLFFGSGTQLSVL.

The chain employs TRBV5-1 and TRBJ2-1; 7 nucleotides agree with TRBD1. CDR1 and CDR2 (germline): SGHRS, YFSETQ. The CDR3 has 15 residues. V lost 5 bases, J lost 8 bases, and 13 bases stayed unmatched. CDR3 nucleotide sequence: TGCGCCAGCAGGACGTGGGGACAGATTGCCGATGAGCAGTTCTTC. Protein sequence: CASRTWGQIADEQFF.

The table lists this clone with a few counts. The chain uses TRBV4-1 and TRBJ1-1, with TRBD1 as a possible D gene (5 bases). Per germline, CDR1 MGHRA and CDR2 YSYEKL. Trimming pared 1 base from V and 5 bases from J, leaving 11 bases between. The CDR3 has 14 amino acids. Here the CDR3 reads CASSQVGGETEAFF. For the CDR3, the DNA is TGCGCCAGCAGCCAAGTGGGGGGGGAAACTGAAGCTTTCTTT.

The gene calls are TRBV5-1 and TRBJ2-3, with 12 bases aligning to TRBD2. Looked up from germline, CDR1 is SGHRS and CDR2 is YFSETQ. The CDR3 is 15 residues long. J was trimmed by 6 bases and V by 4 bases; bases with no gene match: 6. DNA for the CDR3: TGCGCCAGCAGCCAGACTAGCGGGGGCCGGGATACGCAGTATTTT. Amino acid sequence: CASSQTSGGRDTQYF. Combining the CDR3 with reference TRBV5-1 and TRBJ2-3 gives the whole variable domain KAGVTQTPRYLIKTRGQQVTLSCSPISGHRSVSWYQQTPGQGLQFLFEYFSETQRNKGNFPGRFSGRQFSNSRSEMNVSTLELGDSALYLCASSQTSGGRDTQYFGPGTRLTVL.

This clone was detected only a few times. The CDR3 region has the DNA TGCGCCAGCAGCCATGCCACAGATAACTATGGCTACACCTTC. Amino acid sequence: CASSHATDNYGYTF. The chain carries TRBV4-3 and TRBJ1-2; D is unresolved. Trimming removed 3 bases at V and 1 base at J, with 9 bases between. Germline loops: CDR1 LGHNA, CDR2 YSLEER. The CDR3 runs to 14 residues.

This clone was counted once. The CDR3 reads CASSYLGVSSTTNEKLFF. The CDR3 DNA is TGTGCCAGCAGTTACCTAGGGGTCAGCTCAACAACTAATGAAAAACTGTTTTTT. The chain couples TRBV6-2 or TRBV6-3 to TRBJ1-4; tentatively, D is TRBD1 (5 bases). Germline lookup yields CDR1 MNHEY and CDR2 SVGEGT. The germline V and J ends were trimmed by 2 bases and 0 bases, with 16 bases remaining between them. CDR3 length equals 18 residues.

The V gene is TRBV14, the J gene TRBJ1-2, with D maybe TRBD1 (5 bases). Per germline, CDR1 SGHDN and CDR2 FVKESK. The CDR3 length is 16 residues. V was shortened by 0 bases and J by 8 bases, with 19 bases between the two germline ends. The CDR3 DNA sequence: TGTGCCAGCAGCCAAGAGACCGGAGGGAACCCAGGGGGCTACACCTTC. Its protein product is CASSQETGGNPGGYTF.